A selection of T cell receptor beta chains follows, all from one sample in a study of cytomegalovirus exposure and HLA in healthy donors. TCRdb's copy holds only in-frame clones and misses some; the assay was immunoSEQ multiplex PCR. The data hold 130,000 or so clones, with 85% to 90% observed a single time. Specimen: PBMCs. Receptors originate from a woman between 25 and 40 years old in good health and CMV-seronegative. The CDR3 runs from the conserved cysteine through the conserved F or W. D genes are given only for firm matches.

V gene,J gene,D gene,CDR3 protein
TRBV7-2,TRBJ1-3,.,CASSLEESSGNTIYF
TRBV11-3,TRBJ2-5,TRBD2,CASSTGLAGGRETQYF
TRBV7-2,TRBJ1-3,.,CASSPRSVAGRGRNTIYF
TRBV27,TRBJ1-4,.,CASSFRVSRDRGNEKLFF
TRBV18,TRBJ1-5,TRBD1,CASSPIGGYSNQPQHF
TRBV7-8,TRBJ1-2,.,CASSSTGGYTF
TRBV10-3,TRBJ2-1,.,CAMGGGNEQFF
TRBV6-8,TRBJ2-5,TRBD2,CASKNRVAGKKETQYF
TRBV19,TRBJ1-5,.,CASSIGELYSNQPQHF
TRBV5-8,TRBJ1-4,.,CASSFGGTNEKLFF
TRBV6-1,TRBJ1-4,TRBD1,CASSRGVTENEKLFF
TRBV7-2,TRBJ1-6,.,CASSTVGGAASPLHF
TRBV5-5,TRBJ1-4,TRBD1,CASSITGGWSEKLFF
TRBV7-9,TRBJ2-7,TRBD1,CASSSDRVTYEQYF
TRBV7-9,TRBJ2-5,.,CASSLARETQYF
TRBV21-1,TRBJ1-2,.,CASSHRDSKGYTF
TRBV5-1,TRBJ2-2,TRBD1,CASSLWGQANTGELFF
TRBV30,TRBJ1-5,.,CAWSGASNQPQHF
TRBV5-1,TRBJ2-7,TRBD1,CASSLGLMGQGGDSYEQYF
TRBV5-1,TRBJ2-5,.,CASSFESGRAGETQYF
TRBV30,TRBJ1-2,.,CAWSVRQPAHYGYTF
TRBV6-1,TRBJ1-4,TRBD1,CAAPGTGREKLFF
TRBV4-2,TRBJ2-5,TRBD2,CASSLGTSGVQETQYF
TRBV5-1,TRBJ2-3,TRBD2,CASSVTSGNTDTQYF
TRBV11-2,TRBJ1-1,.,CASSLGPQINTEAFF
TRBV5-1,TRBJ1-5,.,CASSLHPGYHQPQHF
TRBV7-2,TRBJ2-7,TRBD2,CASSQTGLAGGPLSYEQYF
TRBV6-5,TRBJ2-2,.,CASSYRTRYTGELFF
TRBV25-1,TRBJ2-3,.,CASSEGSTDTQYF
TRBV9,TRBJ2-5,TRBD2,CASSGRTSGEETQYF
TRBV4-1,TRBJ1-1,.,CASSQDWGVGTEAFF
TRBV7-2,TRBJ1-6,.,CASSLAQRGSNSPLHF
TRBV7-2,TRBJ1-6,.,CATRQASSPLHF
TRBV15,TRBJ2-3,TRBD1,CATSRDEQGASDTQYF
TRBV5-1,TRBJ1-3,.,CASSLDRGNTIYF
TRBV7-9,TRBJ2-7,.,CATSRGPYEQYF
TRBV20-1,TRBJ2-5,TRBD2,CSASGGETQYF
TRBV13,TRBJ2-7,TRBD1,CASSDSRTGKSYEQYF
TRBV29-1,TRBJ2-1,.,CSGRNNEQFF
TRBV7-2,TRBJ1-5,TRBD1,CASSPWTGVGNQPQHF
TRBV13,TRBJ1-2,.,CASSLRGYGYTF
TRBV25-1,TRBJ2-4,.,CASSDPGRGMAKNIQYF
TRBV6-5,TRBJ1-5,.,CASSYSPGNQPQHF
TRBV11-2,TRBJ1-1,.,CASSAQAAMNTEAFF
TRBV6-5,TRBJ1-1,.,CASSFGLLNTEAFF
TRBV7-9,TRBJ2-1,.,CASSLRRGTYNEQFF
TRBV10-3,TRBJ1-5,TRBD1,CAISEAGQGAHQPQHF
TRBV11-2,TRBJ2-7,TRBD1,CASSLVGQGDEQYF
TRBV11-2,TRBJ2-7,TRBD1,CASSLGMGQGYEQYF
TRBV4-1,TRBJ1-2,TRBD1,CASSQDWQGAKVYGYTF
TRBV6-5,TRBJ1-5,TRBD1,CASSYETGSQPQHF
TRBV6-5,TRBJ2-3,TRBD1,CASTRTGLNTDTQYF
TRBV5-1,TRBJ1-4,.,CASSPVPANEKLFF
TRBV18,TRBJ2-1,.,CASSPRDQEAEQFF
TRBV5-4,TRBJ1-1,TRBD1,CASSLGSDRVGEAFF